These 2 T cell receptor beta chains came from one sample sequenced in a study of cytomegalovirus exposure and HLA in healthy donors. PCR involved 60 Vbeta and 13 Jbeta primers. Sequencing was performed with immunoSEQ multiplex PCR; in TCRdb, only in-frame clones are kept and a portion is missing. The data hold approximately 89,000 clones, with about 70% observed a single time. Sequencing used PBMCs. Receptors originate from a female donor in good health and CMV-seronegative.

The chain joins TRBV7-8 to TRBJ2-7, with D perhaps matching TRBD1 (5 bases). V lost 5 bases to trimming and J lost 5 bases, with 13 bases between them. CDR1 is SGHVS, CDR2 FQNEAQ, per germline. The CDR3 contains 13 residues. The CDR3 DNA follows: TGTGCCAGCAGCGTCGGTGGGGCCCACGAGCAGTACTTC. It yields the protein CASSVGGAHEQYF.

The chain has TRBV9 and TRBJ2-1; D might be TRBD2 (6 bases). Germline V gene sequence: CDR1 SGDLS, CDR2 YYNGEE. This CDR3 spans 15 amino acids. Trimming cost V 2 bases and J 0 bases, with 9 bases left between them. The CDR3 reads CASSVGGASYNEQFF. The CDR3 nucleotides are TGTGCCAGCAGCGTGGGAGGAGCCTCCTACAATGAGCAGTTCTTC.